The source of this T cell receptor (beta chain) is a study of blood T cell repertoires in COVID-19. Study-level background: From T cells, B-cell-depleted T cells, or PBMCs came the material, which was cDNA or gDNA.

Per germline, CDR1 MNHEY and CDR2 SMNVEV (reference sequence). This CDR3 has 12 residues. V lost 0 bases and J lost 10, with 9 bases in between. Libraries were prepared by immunoSEQ multiplex PCR; TCRdb keeps only in-frame clonotypes and omits some of them. The sample holds roughly 140,000 clones, about 85% seen once. The chain uses TRBV27 and TRBJ1-2; D is undetermined. This TCR was sampled from a woman in her 40s who had recovered from COVID-19. The specimen was PBMCs or T cells enriched from blood (not recorded which). CDR3 in DNA: TGTGCCAGCAGTTTATCGGGGAGCGACTACACCTTC. It yields the protein CASSLSGSDYTF.